This is a list of T cell receptor beta chains from one sample in a study of shared clonotypes between healthy human individuals. Repertoires were generated with immunoSEQ multiplex PCR, while TCRdb's copy carries only in-frame clones and drops some. Of nearly 2 million clones in the sample, approximately 94% were seen once. The sequencing sample was made of naive CD8+ T cells sorted from blood. All receptors derive from a man younger than 35 in good health. CDR3s include the opening cysteine and the closing phenylalanine or tryptophan. Fields, in order: J gene, D gene, V gene, clone size, CDR3 DNA, CDR3 protein. A D gene is named only where the DNA matches it firmly. For some rows the clone size is stated as once, few or many, or as a class when expanded; others skip it.

TRBJ1-1 - TRBV9 - TGTGCCAGCAGCGCCCTGTCCTTAGTAGACGGAGAAGCTTTCTTT CASSALSLVDGEAFF
TRBJ2-5 - TRBV15 - TGTGCCACCAGCAGAGATCCTGGCGAGACCCAGTACTTC CATSRDPGETQYF
TRBJ1-5 - TRBV4-1 - TGCGCCAGCAGCCAAGAGGACAGTCAGCCCCAGCATTTT CASSQEDSQPQHF
TRBJ2-1 - TRBV4-1 - TGCGCCAGCAGCCAAGCTGCGGTAGCACGGAATGAGCAGTTCTTC CASSQAAVARNEQFF
TRBJ2-3 TRBD2 TRBV28 - TGTGCCAGCAGTTCCACTAGCGGGGGGGCCGGGATAGATACGCAGTATTTT CASSSTSGGAGIDTQYF
TRBJ2-7 TRBD2 TRBV7-6 once TGTGCCAGCAGCCCCGGACTAGCGGGGGGGGTTGAGCAGTACTTC CASSPGLAGGVEQYF
TRBJ2-7 - TRBV9 - TGTGCCAGCAGCGTAGGGCAGGACGAGCAGTACTTC CASSVGQDEQYF
TRBJ1-3 - TRBV19 - TGTGCCAGTAGTACCCCAGGGGCTGGAAACACCATATATTTT CASSTPGAGNTIYF
TRBJ1-1 - TRBV6-1 - TGTGCCAGCAGTGAATATCCGGGGGCGAGCACTGAAGCTTTCTTT CASSEYPGASTEAFF
TRBJ2-7 TRBD2 TRBV5-4 - TGTGCCAGCAGCTTGGGGCCGGGGACTAGCGGGGCCTACGAGCAGTACTTC CASSLGPGTSGAYEQYF
TRBJ1-2 - TRBV6-5 - TGTGCCAGCAGTTACTCGGGGGAAACTAACTATGGCTACACCTTC CASSYSGETNYGYTF
TRBJ2-7 TRBD1 TRBV28 - TGTGCCAGCAGTTTATCGCCGGGACAGTACCCCTACGAGCAGTACTTC CASSLSPGQYPYEQYF
TRBJ1-2 TRBD1 TRBV5-4 - TGTGCCAGCAGCGACCTCGCTGACTGGACAGGGGAGAGGGGGCTTTATGGCTACACCTTC CASSDLADWTGERGLYGYTF
TRBJ2-7 - TRBV7-9 - TGTGCCAGCAGCTTTGGGTCAGGGATTTCCTACGAGCAGTACTTC CASSFGSGISYEQYF
TRBJ2-2 - TRBV5-4 - TGTGCCAGCAGCTTAGGCTCCGGGGAGCTGTTTTTT CASSLGSGELFF
TRBJ1-1 - TRBV25-1 - TGTGCCAGCAGTTCCTGGGGACCGAACACTGAAGCTTTCTTT CASSSWGPNTEAFF
TRBJ2-5 - TRBV15 - TGTGCCACCAGCAGGGGACCGACTACGCAAGAGACCCAGTACTTC CATSRGPTTQETQYF
TRBJ2-3 - TRBV25-1 - TGTGCCAGCAGTGAATCCGGAGAAACAGATACGCAGTATTTT CASSESGETDTQYF
TRBJ2-7 TRBD2 TRBV11-3 - TGTGCCAGCAGCCCTAGCGGGGCCTCCTACGAGCAGTACTTC CASSPSGASYEQYF
TRBJ1-4 - TRBV4-3 - TGCGCCAGCAGCCAAGATGGGGGGGGACGGGAAAAACTGTTTTTT CASSQDGGGREKLFF
TRBJ2-7 - TRBV30 - TGTGCCTGGGGGGAAGGACAGCTCTACGAGCAGTACTTC CAWGEGQLYEQYF
TRBJ2-1 - TRBV27 - TGTGCCAGCAGTTTGGTGGTGAGGGATGAGCAGTTCTTC CASSLVVRDEQFF
TRBJ2-2 TRBD1 TRBV4-1 - TGCGCCAGCAGCCAGTACAGGGGAACCGGGGAGCTGTTTTTT CASSQYRGTGELFF
TRBJ2-7 - TRBV30 - TGTGCCTGGAGTGTACCAGGTTTTTCCTACGAGCAGTACTTC CAWSVPGFSYEQYF
TRBJ2-7 - TRBV5-8 - TGTGCCAGCAGCATAGGGGGGCAGGCCGCCTACGAGCAGTACTTC CASSIGGQAAYEQYF
TRBJ2-7 TRBD1 TRBV30 - TGTGCCTGGAGTGAGGGGACAGGGGGAGTGAAGTACTTC CAWSEGTGGVKYF
TRBJ2-1 TRBD1 TRBV11-2 - TGTGCCAGCAGCTTCCCCGGGACAGGGCAGGTTGAGCAGTTCTTC CASSFPGTGQVEQFF
TRBJ2-7 TRBD1 TRBV6-1 - TGTGCCAGCAGTATGACCCGACAGGGAATGTACGAGCAGTACTTC CASSMTRQGMYEQYF
TRBJ1-2 - TRBV27 - TGTGCCAGCAGTTTATTCCCGGACCTCTATGGCTACACCTTC CASSLFPDLYGYTF
TRBJ1-1 - TRBV30 - TGTGCCTGGAGACCTGACAGCGTGAGCACTGAAGCTTTCTTT CAWRPDSVSTEAFF
TRBJ1-3 - TRBV2 - TGTGCCAGCAAAAGTGGTGACTCTGGAAACACCATATATTTT CASKSGDSGNTIYF
TRBJ1-2 - TRBV9 - TGTGCCAGCAGCACGCAGGGTTCCTTAGGGGGCTACACCTTC CASSTQGSLGGYTF
TRBJ1-4 TRBD1 TRBV7-9 - TGTGCCAGCAGCTTACTGATTAGGACAGGAGATGAAAAACTGTTTTTT CASSLLIRTGDEKLFF
TRBJ1-5 - TRBV4-1 - TGCGCCAGCAGCCAAGATTTCGGGGTCCAGCATTTT CASSQDFGVQHF
TRBJ2-5 TRBD2 TRBV9 - TGTGCCAGCAGCTCCCAAGCGGGGTATAGCGAGACCCAGTACTTC CASSSQAGYSETQYF
TRBJ2-2 TRBD2 TRBV6-1 - TGTGCCAGCAGTGCCCTAGCGGGAGGGCCTCTAGGGGGGAACACCGGGGAGCTGTTTTTT CASSALAGGPLGGNTGELFF
TRBJ1-2 - TRBV19 - TGTGCCAGTCAACAGCGGTTTACTCACGTCTATGGCTACACCTTC CASQQRFTHVYGYTF
TRBJ2-2 - TRBV6-6 - TGTGCCAGCACCTTATCGCAGGGAACCGGGGAGCTGTTTTTT CASTLSQGTGELFF
TRBJ2-5 TRBD1 TRBV27 once TGTGCCAGCAGTCCCAATACAGGGGGCGCGTCGGAGACCCAGTACTTC CASSPNTGGASETQYF
TRBJ1-1 - TRBV4-1 few TGCGCCAGCAGCCAAGATGTGGAGGGCACTGAAGCTTTCTTT CASSQDVEGTEAFF
TRBJ1-6 - TRBV27 - TGTGCCAGCAGTTTTACGGGGGGTAATTCACCCCTCCACTTT CASSFTGGNSPLHF
TRBJ2-7 TRBD2 TRBV28 - TGTGCCAGCAGTTTACCTTCCTATAGCGGGGGTTACGAGCAGTACTTC CASSLPSYSGGYEQYF
TRBJ2-5 TRBD2 TRBV4-1 - TGCGCCAGCAGCCAAGTCACTAGCGGGGGTCAAGAGACCCAGTACTTC CASSQVTSGGQETQYF
TRBJ2-2 - TRBV5-6 - TGTGCCAGCAGCTTGGGTGTGGGGGAGCTGTTTTTT CASSLGVGELFF
TRBJ2-5 - TRBV29-1 - TGCAGCGTATTACTTCAAGAGACCCAGTACTTC CSVLLQETQYF
TRBJ2-7 TRBD1 TRBV6-5 - TGTGCCAGCAGGACCACAGGGGACGAGCAGTACTTC CASRTTGDEQYF
TRBJ1-6 TRBD1 TRBV2 - TGTGCCAGCAACCTCTATCCGGGACAGGGGCACTCACCCCTCCACTTT CASNLYPGQGHSPLHF
TRBJ2-1 - TRBV10-2 - TGCGCCAGCAGTGACCCCCTTAAGGGTGGCGACCCAGGCAATGAGCAGTTCTTC CASSDPLKGGDPGNEQFF
TRBJ2-6 - TRBV6-5 - TGTGCCAGCAGTTCTGATAGCTCTGGGGCCAACGTCCTGACTTTC CASSSDSSGANVLTF
TRBJ2-1 - TRBV5-6 - TGTGCCAGCAGCTTAATAACGGGGGATGAGCAGTTCTTC CASSLITGDEQFF
TRBJ2-7 TRBD2 TRBV15 - TGTGCCACCAGCGAACAGTGGGGGGGATCCTACGAGCAGTACTTC CATSEQWGGSYEQYF
TRBJ2-3 - TRBV4-3 - TGCGCCAGCAGCCCTTTACACACAGATACGCAGTATTTT CASSPLHTDTQYF
TRBJ1-1 - TRBV6-5 - TGTGCCAGCAGTTACTCGAGTTGGGGTGAAGCTTTCTTT CASSYSSWGEAFF
TRBJ1-1 - TRBV27 - TGTGCCAGCAGTTTAGGGGGCTCCGCGAACACTGAAGCTTTCTTT CASSLGGSANTEAFF
TRBJ2-7 TRBD2 TRBV13 - TGTGCCAGCAGCTCCTATGGAACGGGAGGGCCCTACGAGCAGTACTTC CASSSYGTGGPYEQYF
TRBJ2-7 TRBD2 TRBV7-3 - TGTGCCAGCAGCGTGGGACTAGCGGGGTACGAGCAGTACTTC CASSVGLAGYEQYF
TRBJ1-1 - TRBV5-1 - TGCGCCAGCAGCTTCGACAACACTGAAGCTTTCTTT CASSFDNTEAFF
TRBJ2-2 TRBD2 TRBV29-1 - TGCAGCGTTGTTGGACGGGGGGCCGGGGAGCTGTTTTTT CSVVGRGAGELFF
TRBJ1-5 - TRBV30 - TGTGCCTGGAGTTCCGGCAGTAATCAGCCCCAGCATTTT CAWSSGSNQPQHF